The entry that follows covers one T cell receptor beta chain sequence. Its antigen is unidentified. TCRdb's table, derived via immunoSEQ multiplex PCR, lists solely in-frame clones and lacks some. This repertoire shows fewer than 3 million clones, around 93% found once; its top ten account for 0.37%. These data come from a study of shared clonotypes between healthy human individuals. Broader study findings: Between a handful of donors, naive CD4 clonotypes were shared at a level of around 5.2%.

The CDR3 consists of 17 residues. CDR1 SEHNR and CDR2 FQNEAQ come from the germline V gene (reference sequence). V lost 10 bases and J 0 bases, leaving 19 bases between the germline ends. The clonotype was recovered from a man aged 18 to 30 in good health. Some clones in this sample may be carry-over from other donors' samples. The sequencing sample was made of naive CD4+ T cells from PBMCs. Subset specified: CD45RA+ positively selected. The rearrangement links TRBV7-9 to TRBJ2-6, with a possible D match to TRBD1 (5 bases). This CDR3 is CATHQGRDPSGANVLTF. The DNA of the CDR3 is TGTGCCACTCACCAAGGCAGGGATCCCTCTGGGGCCAACGTCCTGACTTTC.